The clone carrying this TCR beta chain is deemed medium-sized. The entry originates in a study of neoadjuvant anti-PD-1 for oral cavity cancer. V was shortened by 4 bases and J by 9 bases, with 19 bases between the two germline ends. The CDR3 runs 15 residues. CDR1 is GTSNPN, CDR2 SVGIG, per germline (reference sequence). Sequenced by immunoSEQ multiplex PCR; TCRdb stores in-frame clones only, minus some. The table shows 11,000 to 15,000 clones, with about two thirds occurring only once. Source: PBMCs, taken before nivolumab (anti-PD-1) treatment. This clonotype was sampled from a person between 40 and 79 years old with oral cavity squamous cell carcinoma. This chain links TRBV30 with TRBJ1-6, with a tentative D call TRBD1 (6 bases). The DNA for the CDR3 is TGTGCCTGGATCGCACAGGGATATCGTTGTTCACCCCTCCACTTT. Translating it yields CAWIAQGYRCSPLHF.